This T cell receptor (beta chain) was sequenced for a study of T cell responses to AZD1222 COVID-19 vaccine. On the study more broadly: Second-dose groups at about 4 or about 12 weeks were pooled.

Study-wide points: Sampled repertoires all dated from after the peak T cell response.

The data were produced by immunoSEQ multiplex PCR, yet TCRdb's version contains in-frame clones alone and is incomplete. The data show 75,000 to 85,000 clones, roughly 87% seen once. This clone showed up just a few times. Its antigen is as yet unknown. The TCR sequence derives from an adult in good health. Sequenced material: peripheral blood, taken on day 0 of AZD1222 vaccination.

The chain's CDR3 is CASSHWEGETQYF. CDR3 coding DNA: TGTGCCAGCAGCCACTGGGAGGGGGAGACCCAGTACTTC. The chain carries TRBV14 and TRBJ2-5; 7 positions agree with TRBD2. CDR3 length equals 13 residues. Germline loops: CDR1 SGHDN, CDR2 FVKESK. The ends lost 3 bases at V and 5 bases at J; junction bases unmatched: 3. The full variable domain, completed using reference TRBV14 and TRBJ2-5, is EAGVTQFPSHSVIEKGQTVTLRCDPISGHDNLYWYRRVMGKEIKFLLHFVKESKQDESGMPNNRFLAERTGGTYSTLKVQPAELEDSGVYFCASSHWEGETQYFGPGTRLLVL.